This TCR beta chain was documented in a study of T-cell memory formation after mild COVID-19. One entry per CDR3 protein results from TCRdb running MiXCR on the 5' RACE reads. The table shows under 200,000 distinct CDR3 sequences, with around a tenth occurring only once. With 5 bases removed from V and 4 bases from J, the gap between germline ends came to 14 bases. CDR3 length: 14 residues. The germline CDR1 and CDR2 sequences are SGHTA and FQGNSA. The sequence was collected from a man aged 18 to 29 who had mild COVID-19 (a few samples of this study predate the infection). Cell type and time point are not known. This chain connects TRBV7-2 to TRBJ1-2; a weak D match, TRBD1 (6 bases). Sequenced material: PBMCs or a T cell subset sorted from them (not recorded which). CDR3 nucleotide sequence: TGTGCCAGCAGCCGGGACAAAACCCTCTATGGCTACACCTTC. Protein sequence: CASSRDKTLYGYTF.